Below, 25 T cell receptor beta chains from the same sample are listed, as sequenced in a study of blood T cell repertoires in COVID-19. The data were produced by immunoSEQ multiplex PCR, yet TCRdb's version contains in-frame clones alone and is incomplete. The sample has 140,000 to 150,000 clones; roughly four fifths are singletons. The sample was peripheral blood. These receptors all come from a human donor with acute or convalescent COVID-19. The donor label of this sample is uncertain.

For the CDR3, the DNA is TGTGCCAGCAGCTTGTTACCCGGACAGAGCAACTATGGCTACACCTTC. It yields the protein CASSLLPGQSNYGYTF. This chain connects TRBV7-9 to TRBJ1-2; possibly TRBD1 for D (6 bases). In germline, CDR1 is SEHNR, CDR2 FQNEAQ (reference sequence). The V and J ends lost 3 bases and 2 bases respectively, with 16 bases between them. There are 16 residues in the CDR3.

The CDR3 DNA follows: TGTGCCAGTAGTATGGGGGCATCCTCTGGAAACACCATATATTTT. This codes for CASSMGASSGNTIYF. The genes are TRBV19 and TRBJ1-3, with D maybe TRBD1 (6 bases). Germline V CDR1 and CDR2: LNHDA, SQIVND (reference sequence). CDR3 size: 15 residues. V was pared by 3 bases and J by 0 bases, with 9 bases between.

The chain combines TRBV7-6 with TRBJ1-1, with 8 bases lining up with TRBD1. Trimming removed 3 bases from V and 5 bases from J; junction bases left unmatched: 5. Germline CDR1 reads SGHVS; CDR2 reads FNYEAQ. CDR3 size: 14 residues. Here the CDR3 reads CASSFRGQGTEAFF. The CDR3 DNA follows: TGTGCCAGCAGCTTCCGAGGACAGGGAACTGAAGCTTTCTTT.

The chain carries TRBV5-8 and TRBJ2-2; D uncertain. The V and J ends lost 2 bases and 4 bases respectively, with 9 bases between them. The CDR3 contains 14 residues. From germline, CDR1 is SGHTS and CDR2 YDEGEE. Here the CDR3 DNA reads TGTGCCAGCAGCTTCCTCTCTTTCACCGGGGAGCTGTTTTTT. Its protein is CASSFLSFTGELFF.

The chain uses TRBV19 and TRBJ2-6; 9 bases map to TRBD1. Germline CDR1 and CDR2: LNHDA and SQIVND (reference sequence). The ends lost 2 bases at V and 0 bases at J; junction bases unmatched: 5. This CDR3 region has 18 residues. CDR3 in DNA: TGTGCCAGTAGTATAACAGGGGGCATTATCTCTGGGGCCAACGTCCTGACTTTC. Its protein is CASSITGGIISGANVLTF.

CDR3 DNA: TGTGCCATCAGTGAGGGCAGTGTTTACTATGGCTACACCTTC. It codes for CAISEGSVYYGYTF. The chain links TRBV10-3 to TRBJ1-2; D remains unclear. CDR3 length: 14 residues. From germline, CDR1 is ENHRY and CDR2 SYGVKD. The V and J ends lost 2 bases and 3 bases respectively, with 10 bases between them.

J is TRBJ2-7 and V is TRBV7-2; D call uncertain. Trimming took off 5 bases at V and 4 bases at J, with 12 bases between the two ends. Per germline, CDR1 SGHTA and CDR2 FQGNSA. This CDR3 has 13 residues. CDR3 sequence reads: CASSRSVRYEQYF. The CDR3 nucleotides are TGTGCCAGCAGCCGGTCCGTACGGTACGAGCAGTACTTC.

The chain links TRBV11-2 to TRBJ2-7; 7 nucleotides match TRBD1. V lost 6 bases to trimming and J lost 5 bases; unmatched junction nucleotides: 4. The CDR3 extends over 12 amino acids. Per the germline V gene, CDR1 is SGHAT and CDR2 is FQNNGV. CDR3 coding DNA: TGTGCCAGCAGTTTTCAGGGGGACGAGCAGTACTTC. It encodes CASSFQGDEQYF.

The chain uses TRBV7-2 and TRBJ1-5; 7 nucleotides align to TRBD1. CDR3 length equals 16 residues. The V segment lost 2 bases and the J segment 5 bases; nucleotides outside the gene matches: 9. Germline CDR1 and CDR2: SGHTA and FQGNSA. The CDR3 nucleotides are TGTGCCAGCAGCTTATCCACAGGGGCGCCCCATCAGCCCCAGCATTTT. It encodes CASSLSTGAPHQPQHF.

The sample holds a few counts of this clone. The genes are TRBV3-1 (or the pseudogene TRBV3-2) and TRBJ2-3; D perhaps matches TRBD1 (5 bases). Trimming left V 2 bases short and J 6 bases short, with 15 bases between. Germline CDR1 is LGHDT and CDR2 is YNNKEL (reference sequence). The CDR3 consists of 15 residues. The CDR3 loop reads CASSQRKGLGDTQYF. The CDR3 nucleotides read TGTGCCAGCAGCCAAAGAAAGGGGCTGGGGGATACGCAGTATTTT.

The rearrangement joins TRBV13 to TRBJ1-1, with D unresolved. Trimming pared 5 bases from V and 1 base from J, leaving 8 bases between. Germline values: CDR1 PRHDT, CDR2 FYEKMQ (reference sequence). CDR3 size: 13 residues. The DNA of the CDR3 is TGTGCCAGCAGCATTAACAAGAACACTGAAGCTTTCTTT. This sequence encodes CASSINKNTEAFF.

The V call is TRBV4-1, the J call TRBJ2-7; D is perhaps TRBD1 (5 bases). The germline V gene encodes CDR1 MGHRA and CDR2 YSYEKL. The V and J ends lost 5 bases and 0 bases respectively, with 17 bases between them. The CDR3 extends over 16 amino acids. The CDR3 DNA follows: TGCGCCAGCAGCTACAGACAGACCCTCACCTCCTACGAGCAGTACTTC. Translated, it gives CASSYRQTLTSYEQYF.

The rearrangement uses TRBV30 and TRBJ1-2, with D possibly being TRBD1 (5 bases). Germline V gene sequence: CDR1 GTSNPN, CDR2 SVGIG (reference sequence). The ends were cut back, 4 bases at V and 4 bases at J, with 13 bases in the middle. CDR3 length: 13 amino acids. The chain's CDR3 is CAWNFQGGYGYTF. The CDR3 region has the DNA TGTGCCTGGAACTTTCAGGGAGGCTATGGCTACACCTTC.

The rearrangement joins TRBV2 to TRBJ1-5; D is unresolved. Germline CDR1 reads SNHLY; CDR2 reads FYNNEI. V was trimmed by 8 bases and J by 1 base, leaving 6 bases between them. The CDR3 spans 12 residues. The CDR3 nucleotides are TGTGCCAGCGAGGGCAGCAATCAGCCCCAGCATTTT. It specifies CASEGSNQPQHF.

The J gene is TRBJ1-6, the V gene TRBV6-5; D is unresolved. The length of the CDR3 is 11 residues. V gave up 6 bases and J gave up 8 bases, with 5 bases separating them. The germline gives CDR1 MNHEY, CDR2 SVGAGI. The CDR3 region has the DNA TGTGCCAGCAGCTTCGATTCACCCCTCCACTTT. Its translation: CASSFDSPLHF.

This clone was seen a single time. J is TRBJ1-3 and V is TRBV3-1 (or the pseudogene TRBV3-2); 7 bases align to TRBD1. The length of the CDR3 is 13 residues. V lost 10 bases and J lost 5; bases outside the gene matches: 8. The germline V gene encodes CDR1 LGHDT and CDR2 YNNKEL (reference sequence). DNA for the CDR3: TGTGCCACAGGGGGGCCAGGACGAAACACCATATATTTT. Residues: CATGGPGRNTIYF.

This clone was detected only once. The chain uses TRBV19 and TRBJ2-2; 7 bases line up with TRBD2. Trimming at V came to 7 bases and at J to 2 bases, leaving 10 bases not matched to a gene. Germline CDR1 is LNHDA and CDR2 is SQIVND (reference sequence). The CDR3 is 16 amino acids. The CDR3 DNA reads TGTGCCAGTACCCTCCCGAGCGGGGCCAACACCGGGGAGCTGTTTTTT. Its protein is CASTLPSGANTGELFF.

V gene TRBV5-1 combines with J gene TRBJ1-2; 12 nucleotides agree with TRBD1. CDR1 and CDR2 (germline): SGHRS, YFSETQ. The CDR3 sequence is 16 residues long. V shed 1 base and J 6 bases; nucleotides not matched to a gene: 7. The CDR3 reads CASSLRYGTGGHGYTF. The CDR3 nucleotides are TGCGCCAGCAGCTTGCGCTACGGGACAGGGGGCCATGGCTACACCTTC.

The CDR3 is CANLITGSGLGNEQFF. As DNA, the CDR3 is TGTGCTAACCTAATTACAGGGTCAGGTCTGGGGAATGAGCAGTTCTTC. The gene calls are TRBV7-7 and TRBJ2-1; maybe TRBD1 (6 bases). The CDR3 is 16 residues long. Germline CDR1 is SSHAT and CDR2 is FNYEAQ (reference sequence).

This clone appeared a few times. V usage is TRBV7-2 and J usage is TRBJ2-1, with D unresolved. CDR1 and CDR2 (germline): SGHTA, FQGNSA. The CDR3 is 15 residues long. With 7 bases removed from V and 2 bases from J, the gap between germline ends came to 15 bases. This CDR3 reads CASTAHPSPYNEQFF. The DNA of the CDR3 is TGTGCCAGCACCGCACATCCTAGTCCCTACAATGAGCAGTTCTTC.

The CDR3 DNA follows: TGTGCCAGCAGCTTAGGGACTACCTCGGACAATGAGCAGTTCTTC. Its translation is CASSLGTTSDNEQFF. The V and J genes are TRBV11-3 and TRBJ2-1, with D perhaps matching TRBD2 (6 bases). CDR1 SGHNT and CDR2 YENEEA come from the germline V gene. The CDR3 consists of 15 residues. The ends were cut back, 1 base at V and 5 bases at J, with 12 bases in the middle.

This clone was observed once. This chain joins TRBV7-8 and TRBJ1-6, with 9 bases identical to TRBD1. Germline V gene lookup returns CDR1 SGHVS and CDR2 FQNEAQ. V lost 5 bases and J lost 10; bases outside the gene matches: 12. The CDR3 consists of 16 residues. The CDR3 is CASSRGTGPSGSPLHF. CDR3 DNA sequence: TGTGCCAGCAGCCGAGGGACAGGGCCTTCGGGGTCACCCCTCCACTTT. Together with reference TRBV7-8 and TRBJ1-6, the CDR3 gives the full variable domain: GAGVSQSPRYKVAKRGQDVALRCDPISGHVSLFWYQQALGQGPEFLTYFQNEAQLDKSGLPSDRFFAERPEGSVSTLKIQRTQQEDSAVYLCASSRGTGPSGSPLHFGNGTRLTVT.

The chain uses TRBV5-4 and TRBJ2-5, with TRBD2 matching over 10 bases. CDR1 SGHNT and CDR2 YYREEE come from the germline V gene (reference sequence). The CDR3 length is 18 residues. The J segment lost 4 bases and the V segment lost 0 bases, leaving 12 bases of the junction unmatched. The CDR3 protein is CASSLGFLSGGLGETQYF. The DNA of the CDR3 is TGTGCCAGCAGCTTGGGGTTTCTTAGCGGGGGGCTGGGAGAGACCCAGTACTTC.

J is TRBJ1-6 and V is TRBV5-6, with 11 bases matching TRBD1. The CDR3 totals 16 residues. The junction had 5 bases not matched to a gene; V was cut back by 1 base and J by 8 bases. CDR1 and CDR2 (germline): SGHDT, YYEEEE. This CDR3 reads CASSLLGQGDYSPLHF. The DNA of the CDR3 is TGTGCCAGCAGCTTGCTGGGACAGGGGGATTATTCACCCCTCCACTTT.

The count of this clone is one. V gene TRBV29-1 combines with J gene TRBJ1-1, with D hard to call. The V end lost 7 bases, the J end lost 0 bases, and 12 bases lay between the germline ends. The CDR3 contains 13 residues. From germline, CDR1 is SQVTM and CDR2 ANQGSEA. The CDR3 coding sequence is TGCAGCGCCACTTTGGTGTTGAACACTGAAGCTTTCTTT. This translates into CSATLVLNTEAFF.